The clone carrying this T cell receptor (beta chain) was recorded at least ten times. What it recognizes is unknown. The entry originates in a study of T cells in Graves' hyperthyroidism and ophthalmopathy. The investigators amplified TCR beta CDR3 regions from RNA transcripts. A first-round RT-PCR of the TCR CDR3 used the HTBI primer set. MiXCR, run by TCRdb on the multiplex PCR reads, gives a single entry per CDR3 protein. The sample holds over 200,000 distinct CDR3 sequences, about a sixth seen once. Overall study findings and caveats: A model built on 13 V-J features separated ophthalmopathy from stable hyperthyroidism. Blood also contained most expanded thyroid clonotypes above 0.001.

With 6 bases clipped from V and 8 bases from J, the junction kept 7 bases outside the gene matches. The CDR3 totals 16 residues. Per the germline V gene, CDR1 is MNHNS and CDR2 is SASEGT. Each patient was aged 18 to 65 and had newly diagnosed hyperthyroidism of under 2 months' duration. V is TRBV6-1 and J is TRBJ2-1, with 16 bases that match TRBD2. The sequencing sample was made of blood. This sequence originates from a man aged 40-55 years with Graves' hyperthyroidism. CDR3 in amino acids: CASRGGLAGGRHEQFF. In DNA form, the CDR3 reads TGTGCCAGCAGGGGGGGACTAGCGGGGGGGCGACATGAGCAGTTCTTC.